This entry concerns a single T cell receptor beta chain. The sample originates from a study of blood T cell repertoires in COVID-19. The wider study: The samples span acute and convalescent COVID-19 from the United States, Italy and Spain. Sources were T cells, B-cell-depleted T cells, or PBMCs; the material itself was cDNA or gDNA.

Authors' processing steps: Amplifying reference gene primers gave estimates of nucleated cell counts. Assay used: immunoSEQ multiplex PCR; TCRdb lists only in-frame clones, some missing. The V and J calls and clone size are taken from that table; D and trimming were inferred from the DNA. The table includes 100,000 to 150,000 clones, roughly 83% detected once. This CDR3 is built from 15 residues. Germline V gene lookup returns CDR1 SGHAT and CDR2 FQNNGV. The junction had 6 bases not matched to a gene; V was cut back by 4 bases and J by 1 base. This TCR derives from a middle-aged man with active or convalescent COVID-19. This sequence joins TRBV11-2 and TRBJ2-5; 7 positions match TRBD2. Input material: peripheral blood. Here the CDR3 reads CASSSETSRQETQYF. The DNA for the CDR3 is TGTGCCAGCAGCTCCGAGACTAGCCGCCAAGAGACCCAGTACTTC.